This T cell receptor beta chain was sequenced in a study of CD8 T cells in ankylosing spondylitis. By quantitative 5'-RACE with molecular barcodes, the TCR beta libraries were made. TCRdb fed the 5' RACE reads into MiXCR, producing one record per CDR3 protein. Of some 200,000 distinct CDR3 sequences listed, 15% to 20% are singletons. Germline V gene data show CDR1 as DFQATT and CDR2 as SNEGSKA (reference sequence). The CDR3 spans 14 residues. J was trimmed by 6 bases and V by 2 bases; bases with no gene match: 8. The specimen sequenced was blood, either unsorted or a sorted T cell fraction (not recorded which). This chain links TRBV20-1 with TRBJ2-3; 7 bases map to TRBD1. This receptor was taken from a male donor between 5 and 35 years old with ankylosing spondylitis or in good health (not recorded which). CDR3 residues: CSARRGGATDTQYF. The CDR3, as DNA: TGCAGTGCTAGACGAGGGGGCGCAACCGATACGCAGTATTTT.